This T cell receptor (beta chain) was observed in a study of T cell responses to AZD1222 COVID-19 vaccine. Study-wide background: Whether given at about 4 or about 12 weeks, second doses were pooled.

This clone was observed a single time. Sequenced by immunoSEQ multiplex PCR; TCRdb stores in-frame clones only, minus some. The sample consists of roughly 98,000 clones, about 92% of them appearing once. V dropped 0 bases and J dropped 0 bases, with 8 bases sitting between them. Germline CDR1 and CDR2: LGHDT and YNNKEL (reference sequence). This CDR3 is 15 amino acids long. The receptor was derived from an adult in good health. The sequencing here drew on peripheral blood, taken on day 0 of AZD1222 vaccination. The chain recombines TRBV3-1 (or the pseudogene TRBV3-2) with TRBJ1-1, with a weak D call TRBD1 (5 bases). The CDR3: CASSQDGGVNTEAFF. CDR3 nucleotides: TGTGCCAGCAGCCAAGACGGGGGGGTGAACACTGAAGCTTTCTTT.